Listed below are T cell receptor beta chains from one sample, sequenced in a study of identical twins. TCRdb passed the 5' RACE reads through MiXCR, listing each CDR3 protein once. Among more than 600,000 distinct CDR3 sequences listed, about 20% were seen once. The sample was also linked to a second study, of T cells expressing NK-cell markers.

Input material: PBMCs. Every receptor here comes from a young woman in good health. Each CDR3 is given with its conserved first and last residue. The order of the fields is V gene, J gene, clone size, D gene, CDR3 length, CDR3 DNA, CDR3 protein. The D gene is left open where the match is weak. Only some rows state a clone size, as once, few, many or a class for expanded clones.

v_gene: TRBV5-5
j_gene: TRBJ2-1
abundance: few
d_gene: -
len: 15
CDR3nt: TGTGCCAGCAGCTACCAGCTCCTCTCCTACAATGAGCAGTTCTTC
CDR3aa: CASSYQLLSYNEQFF

v_gene: TRBV5-1
j_gene: TRBJ2-6
abundance: -
d_gene: -
len: 17
CDR3nt: TGCGCCAGCAGCTTGTTAGCTGGGGGGACTGGGGCCAACGTCCTGACTTTC
CDR3aa: CASSLLAGGTGANVLTF

v_gene: TRBV7-3
j_gene: TRBJ2-5
abundance: -
d_gene: TRBD2
len: 15
CDR3nt: TGTGCCAGCAGCTTTAGCGGGGGCCAGGGGGAGACCCAGTACTTC
CDR3aa: CASSFSGGQGETQYF

v_gene: TRBV10-3
j_gene: TRBJ2-7
abundance: -
d_gene: TRBD2
len: 15
CDR3nt: TGTGCCATCAGTGAACCGGGACTAGCGGGAGTTGAGCAGTACTTC
CDR3aa: CAISEPGLAGVEQYF

v_gene: TRBV7-2
j_gene: TRBJ2-4
abundance: -
d_gene: -
len: 15
CDR3nt: TGTGCCAGCAGCTTAGCGGCAGGAGGCAAAAACATTCAGTACTTC
CDR3aa: CASSLAAGGKNIQYF

v_gene: TRBV5-1
j_gene: TRBJ2-1
abundance: few
d_gene: TRBD2
len: 15
CDR3nt: TGCGCCAGCAGTGCGGGACTAGCGTTCTACAATGAGCAGTTCTTC
CDR3aa: CASSAGLAFYNEQFF

v_gene: TRBV30
j_gene: TRBJ2-6
abundance: -
d_gene: -
len: 15
CDR3nt: TGTGCCTGGAGTGTCGGAGGGCCTGGGGCCAACGTCCTGACTTTC
CDR3aa: CAWSVGGPGANVLTF

v_gene: TRBV20-1
j_gene: TRBJ2-1
abundance: -
d_gene: TRBD2
len: 15
CDR3nt: TGCAGTGCTAAAAGGACTAGCCCGCTTTTGGATGAGCAGTTCTTC
CDR3aa: CSAKRTSPLLDEQFF

v_gene: TRBV14
j_gene: TRBJ2-3
abundance: -
d_gene: -
len: 15
CDR3nt: TGTGCCAGCAGCCAAGACAGGAGTTACACAGATACGCAGTATTTT
CDR3aa: CASSQDRSYTDTQYF

v_gene: TRBV7-8
j_gene: TRBJ1-4
abundance: few
d_gene: -
len: 14
CDR3nt: TGTGCCAGCACCGTTGGCCCCCTGGGGGAAAAACTGTTTTTT
CDR3aa: CASTVGPLGEKLFF

v_gene: TRBV20-1
j_gene: TRBJ1-1
abundance: -
d_gene: -
len: 12
CDR3nt: TGCAGTGCTGGGGGGGGTTTTACTGAAGCTTTCTTT
CDR3aa: CSAGGGFTEAFF

v_gene: TRBV10-3
j_gene: TRBJ1-3
abundance: few
d_gene: -
len: 17
CDR3nt: TGTGCCATCAGTCCTTTTTTCGGGGGACTCTCTGGAAACACCATATATTTT
CDR3aa: CAISPFFGGLSGNTIYF

v_gene: TRBV11-1
j_gene: TRBJ2-5
abundance: -
d_gene: -
len: 16
CDR3nt: TGTGCCAGCAGCTTAGGTTTAGGGGCGGTGCAAGAGACCCAGTACTTC
CDR3aa: CASSLGLGAVQETQYF

v_gene: TRBV10-3
j_gene: TRBJ1-5
abundance: -
d_gene: -
len: 12
CDR3nt: TGTGCCATCTCACCTAGCAATCAGCCCCAGCATTTT
CDR3aa: CAISPSNQPQHF

v_gene: TRBV25-1
j_gene: TRBJ2-5
abundance: once
d_gene: -
len: 15
CDR3nt: TGTGCCAGCAGCCCCCGGGACGGGCGGACGGAGACCCAGTACTTC
CDR3aa: CASSPRDGRTETQYF

v_gene: TRBV7-9
j_gene: TRBJ1-2
abundance: many
d_gene: -
len: 15
CDR3nt: TGTGCCAGCAGCTTATATCAGGGTCCTAACTATGGCTACACCTTC
CDR3aa: CASSLYQGPNYGYTF

v_gene: TRBV6-1
j_gene: TRBJ2-7
abundance: -
d_gene: -
len: 14
CDR3nt: TGTGCCAGCAGCTCCGCGTGGCGGTTCCACGAGCAGTACTTC
CDR3aa: CASSSAWRFHEQYF

v_gene: TRBV7-2
j_gene: TRBJ2-5
abundance: -
d_gene: -
len: 14
CDR3nt: TGTGCCAGCAGCTTCCGGGGCCCGCAAGAGACCCAGTACTTC
CDR3aa: CASSFRGPQETQYF

v_gene: TRBV6-2/TRBV6-3
j_gene: TRBJ2-1
abundance: many
d_gene: -
len: 12
CDR3nt: TGTGCCAGCAGCCCCCGCATCAATGAGCAGTTCTTC
CDR3aa: CASSPRINEQFF

v_gene: TRBV12-3/TRBV12-4
j_gene: TRBJ2-2
abundance: few
d_gene: -
len: 15
CDR3nt: TGTGCCAGCAGTCCCGGCTCGGGAGAGGGCGGGGAGCTGTTTTTT
CDR3aa: CASSPGSGEGGELFF

v_gene: TRBV12-3/TRBV12-4
j_gene: TRBJ2-1
abundance: -
d_gene: -
len: 13
CDR3nt: TGTGCCAGCGCATTCCCCCTTGGGCCTGAGCAGTTCTTC
CDR3aa: CASAFPLGPEQFF

v_gene: TRBV20-1
j_gene: TRBJ2-4
abundance: -
d_gene: -
len: 13
CDR3nt: TGCAGTGCTAGTGGGGCGGGAAGGTACATTCAGTACTTC
CDR3aa: CSASGAGRYIQYF

v_gene: TRBV6-2/TRBV6-3
j_gene: TRBJ1-1
abundance: -
d_gene: -
len: 11
CDR3nt: TGTGCCAGCGCTCGGGGTAGGGGAGCTTTCTTT
CDR3aa: CASARGRGAFF

v_gene: TRBV3-1
j_gene: TRBJ2-1
abundance: -
d_gene: TRBD2
len: 16
CDR3nt: TGTGCCAGCAGCCAAGATAGGACTAGCTCCTACAATGAGCAGTTCTTC
CDR3aa: CASSQDRTSSYNEQFF

v_gene: TRBV15
j_gene: TRBJ2-1
abundance: few
d_gene: -
len: 15
CDR3nt: TGTGCCACCAGCAGTCGGGGGGCCTACTACAATGAGCAGTTCTTC
CDR3aa: CATSSRGAYYNEQFF

v_gene: TRBV7-2
j_gene: TRBJ2-1
abundance: -
d_gene: -
len: 12
CDR3nt: TGTGCCAGCAGCCTCCGACAGAGTGAGCAGTTCTTC
CDR3aa: CASSLRQSEQFF

v_gene: TRBV5-1
j_gene: TRBJ2-3
abundance: -
d_gene: TRBD2
len: 16
CDR3nt: TGCGCCAGCAGCTTGGCGGCGCGGGGGGGCACAGATACGCAGTATTTT
CDR3aa: CASSLAARGGTDTQYF

v_gene: TRBV13
j_gene: TRBJ2-3
abundance: many
d_gene: -
len: 14
CDR3nt: TGTGCCAGCAGCCTCGGGTCTTTCACAGATACGCAGTATTTT
CDR3aa: CASSLGSFTDTQYF

v_gene: TRBV18
j_gene: TRBJ1-6
abundance: few
d_gene: -
len: 16
CDR3nt: TGTGCCAGCTCACCAGCAGGGGATTCCTATAATTCACCCCTCCACTTT
CDR3aa: CASSPAGDSYNSPLHF

v_gene: TRBV7-3
j_gene: TRBJ2-5
abundance: -
d_gene: -
len: 14
CDR3nt: TGTGCCAGCAGCTTAGGGGGGGCACTAGAGACCCAGTACTTC
CDR3aa: CASSLGGALETQYF

v_gene: TRBV6-5
j_gene: TRBJ2-3
abundance: many
d_gene: -
len: 11
CDR3nt: TGTGCCAGCCGGGCGTGGGATACGCAGTATTTT
CDR3aa: CASRAWDTQYF

v_gene: TRBV11-2
j_gene: TRBJ2-1
abundance: -
d_gene: -
len: 16
CDR3nt: TGTGCCAGCAGACGAATCGATGGCATCTCCTACAATGAGCAGTTCTTC
CDR3aa: CASRRIDGISYNEQFF

v_gene: TRBV20-1
j_gene: TRBJ2-7
abundance: -
d_gene: -
len: 13
CDR3nt: TGCAGTGCTAGACAGAGGGTCGGGCGCGAGCAGTACTTC
CDR3aa: CSARQRVGREQYF

v_gene: TRBV18
j_gene: TRBJ1-3
abundance: few
d_gene: -
len: 14
CDR3nt: TGTGCCAGCTCACCACTGGCAGGCGGAAACACCATATATTTT
CDR3aa: CASSPLAGGNTIYF

v_gene: TRBV10-1
j_gene: TRBJ1-2
abundance: many
d_gene: TRBD1
len: 14
CDR3nt: TGCGCCAGCAGTTACGGGACAGAGAACTATGGCTACACCTTC
CDR3aa: CASSYGTENYGYTF

v_gene: TRBV6-2/TRBV6-3
j_gene: TRBJ2-1
abundance: -
d_gene: -
len: 18
CDR3nt: TGTGCCAGCAGCAACCCGATCGGGCGGGGCACCCCGTACAATGAGCAGTTCTTC
CDR3aa: CASSNPIGRGTPYNEQFF

v_gene: TRBV9
j_gene: TRBJ2-1
abundance: few
d_gene: TRBD2
len: 15
CDR3nt: TGTGCCAGCAGCGGGGAGGGGCACGCCTACAATGAGCAGTTCTTC
CDR3aa: CASSGEGHAYNEQFF

v_gene: TRBV6-1
j_gene: TRBJ2-1
abundance: -
d_gene: TRBD2
len: 18
CDR3nt: TGTGCCAGCAGACACGGACTAGCGGCCTCCCTAGGAAGCAATGAGCAGTTCTTC
CDR3aa: CASRHGLAASLGSNEQFF

v_gene: TRBV7-2
j_gene: TRBJ2-1
abundance: -
d_gene: TRBD1
len: 14
CDR3nt: TGTGCCAGCAGCCCCAGGACAGGTACATGGGAGCAGTTCTTC
CDR3aa: CASSPRTGTWEQFF

v_gene: TRBV29-1
j_gene: TRBJ2-2
abundance: few
d_gene: -
len: 12
CDR3nt: TGCAGCTCGAAGGGGAACACCGGGGAGCTGTTTTTT
CDR3aa: CSSKGNTGELFF

v_gene: TRBV5-1
j_gene: TRBJ2-1
abundance: -
d_gene: TRBD2
len: 16
CDR3nt: TGCGCCAGCAGCAGCACCGGGACTAGCGGGAACAATGAGCAGTTCTTC
CDR3aa: CASSSTGTSGNNEQFF

v_gene: TRBV20-1
j_gene: TRBJ2-1
abundance: -
d_gene: TRBD2
len: 16
CDR3nt: TGCAGTGCTAGTAAGGGACTAGGTTCTGTCAGAAGTGAGCAGTTCTTC
CDR3aa: CSASKGLGSVRSEQFF

v_gene: TRBV2
j_gene: TRBJ2-7
abundance: few
d_gene: TRBD2
len: 16
CDR3nt: TGTGCCAGCAGTGAAAAAAGGTCTAGCGGGACCTACGAGCAGTACTTC
CDR3aa: CASSEKRSSGTYEQYF

v_gene: TRBV10-3
j_gene: TRBJ2-5
abundance: -
d_gene: -
len: 12
CDR3nt: TGTGCCATCAGTGAGGCCGAAGAGACCCAGTACTTC
CDR3aa: CAISEAEETQYF

v_gene: TRBV7-6
j_gene: TRBJ2-2
abundance: -
d_gene: -
len: 20
CDR3nt: TGTGCCAGCAGCTTAGCGGGTTTTGGTCGCGGGTATGGTTACACCGGGGAGCTGTTTTTT
CDR3aa: CASSLAGFGRGYGYTGELFF

v_gene: TRBV12-3/TRBV12-4
j_gene: TRBJ2-1
abundance: once
d_gene: -
len: 13
CDR3nt: TGTGCCAGCAGTTTAGTGGACTACAATGAGCAGTTCTTC
CDR3aa: CASSLVDYNEQFF

v_gene: TRBV9
j_gene: TRBJ2-1
abundance: few
d_gene: TRBD2
len: 19
CDR3nt: TGTGCCAGCAGCGCTCCCCCCCAGTGGGGCGGGAGGGAAATGTATGAGCAGTTCTTC
CDR3aa: CASSAPPQWGGREMYEQFF

v_gene: TRBV12-3/TRBV12-4
j_gene: TRBJ2-5
abundance: many
d_gene: -
len: 12
CDR3nt: TGTGCCAGCAGTTTAATAGCGGAGACCCAGTACTTC
CDR3aa: CASSLIAETQYF

v_gene: TRBV5-5
j_gene: TRBJ2-7
abundance: -
d_gene: -
len: 12
CDR3nt: TGTGCCAGCAGCTTTAACGGCTACGAGCAGTACTTC
CDR3aa: CASSFNGYEQYF

v_gene: TRBV7-9
j_gene: TRBJ2-7
abundance: few
d_gene: -
len: 15
CDR3nt: TGTGCCAGCAGCTTAGCTACCGGGTGGACCTACGAGCAGTACTTC
CDR3aa: CASSLATGWTYEQYF

v_gene: TRBV7-3
j_gene: TRBJ2-7
abundance: -
d_gene: TRBD1
len: 16
CDR3nt: TGTGCCAGCAGCCCCTCACCCGGGACAGGGTTTTACGAGCAGTACTTC
CDR3aa: CASSPSPGTGFYEQYF

v_gene: TRBV6-5
j_gene: TRBJ1-2
abundance: -
d_gene: -
len: 14
CDR3nt: TGTGCCAGCAGTACCTCGACGGGGGCCTATGGCTACACCTTC
CDR3aa: CASSTSTGAYGYTF

v_gene: TRBV9
j_gene: TRBJ1-2
abundance: many
d_gene: TRBD1
len: 16
CDR3nt: TGTGCCAGCAGCCCATCAACAGGGGGCCTTAACTATGGCTACACCTTC
CDR3aa: CASSPSTGGLNYGYTF

v_gene: TRBV20-1
j_gene: TRBJ2-1
abundance: -
d_gene: TRBD2
len: 14
CDR3nt: TGCAGTGCAATGGAGCGGGGGGGCGACAATGAGCAGTTCTTC
CDR3aa: CSAMERGGDNEQFF

v_gene: TRBV7-9
j_gene: TRBJ2-7
abundance: many
d_gene: -
len: 14
CDR3nt: TGTGCCAGCAACCGTGGAACCCCGACGGGCGAGCAGTACTTC
CDR3aa: CASNRGTPTGEQYF

v_gene: TRBV7-9
j_gene: TRBJ2-7
abundance: few
d_gene: TRBD1
len: 14
CDR3nt: TGTGCCAGCAGCCCACAGGGGGCATCGGGGGAGCAGTACTTC
CDR3aa: CASSPQGASGEQYF

v_gene: TRBV20-1
j_gene: TRBJ2-5
abundance: few
d_gene: -
len: 11
CDR3nt: TGCAGTGGTGCGGTTTCTGAGACCCAGTACTTC
CDR3aa: CSGAVSETQYF

v_gene: TRBV9
j_gene: TRBJ1-4
abundance: once
d_gene: -
len: 13
CDR3nt: TGTGCCAGCAGCGTAGCGGGCGAGGAAAAACTGTTTTTT
CDR3aa: CASSVAGEEKLFF

v_gene: TRBV6-2/TRBV6-3
j_gene: TRBJ2-3
abundance: -
d_gene: TRBD2
len: 21
CDR3nt: TGTGCCAGCAGCACCCGTAGGGGTAGCGGGGATACATATCTTAGCACAGATACGCAGTATTTT
CDR3aa: CASSTRRGSGDTYLSTDTQYF

v_gene: TRBV12-3/TRBV12-4
j_gene: TRBJ1-6
abundance: many
d_gene: -
len: 13
CDR3nt: TGTGCCAGCACCCGGGACGGTAATTCACCCCTCCACTTT
CDR3aa: CASTRDGNSPLHF